The source of this TCR beta chain is a study of blood T cells in healthy people across ages. Study-level results: Samples with more naive T cells showed higher observed beta diversity. Any conclusive comparison of naive versus antigen-experienced cells was prevented by using unsorted PBMCs. Both higher diversity and more naive CD4+ cells marked long-lived donors when set against aged donors. For the donors, CMV status was unknown and possibly confounded expanded clonotype changes.

The CDR3 consists of 15 residues. Germline CDR1 reads MNHEY; CDR2 reads SMNVEV (reference sequence). The V end lost 5 bases, the J end lost 0 bases, and 11 bases lay between the germline ends. This clonotype occurred a few times. Its antigen is not identified. Sample-barcoded 5' priming and a J-beta primer mix drove a second PCR of 7 to 11 cycles. Each CDR3 protein gets one entry after TCRdb re-called the 5' RACE reads with MiXCR. Among 1,500,000 or so distinct CDR3 sequences, around 40% were seen once, and the ten largest hold roughly 3.7%. This TCR came from a woman aged 18-29 years in good health. The chain employs TRBV27 and TRBJ2-1, with D uncertain. Specimen: blood. The CDR3 DNA sequence: TGTGCCAGCAGTCTAAGTCTTGGCTCCTACAATGAGCAGTTCTTC. This gives the protein CASSLSLGSYNEQFF.